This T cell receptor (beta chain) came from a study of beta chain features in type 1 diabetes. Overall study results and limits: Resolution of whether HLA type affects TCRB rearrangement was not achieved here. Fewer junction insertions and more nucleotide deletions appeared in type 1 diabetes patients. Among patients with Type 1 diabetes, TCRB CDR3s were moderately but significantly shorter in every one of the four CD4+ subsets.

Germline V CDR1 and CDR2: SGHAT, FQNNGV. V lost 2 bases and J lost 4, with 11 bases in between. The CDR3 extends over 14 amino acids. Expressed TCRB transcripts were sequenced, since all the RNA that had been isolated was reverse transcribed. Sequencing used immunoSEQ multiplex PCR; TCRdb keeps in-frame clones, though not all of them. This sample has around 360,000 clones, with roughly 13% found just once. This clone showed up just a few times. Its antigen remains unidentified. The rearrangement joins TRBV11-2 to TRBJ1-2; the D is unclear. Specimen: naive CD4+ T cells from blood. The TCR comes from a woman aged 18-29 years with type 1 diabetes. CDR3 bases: TGTGCCAGCAGCTTAATAGGTGGCGGCTATGGCTACACCTTC. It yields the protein CASSLIGGGYGYTF.